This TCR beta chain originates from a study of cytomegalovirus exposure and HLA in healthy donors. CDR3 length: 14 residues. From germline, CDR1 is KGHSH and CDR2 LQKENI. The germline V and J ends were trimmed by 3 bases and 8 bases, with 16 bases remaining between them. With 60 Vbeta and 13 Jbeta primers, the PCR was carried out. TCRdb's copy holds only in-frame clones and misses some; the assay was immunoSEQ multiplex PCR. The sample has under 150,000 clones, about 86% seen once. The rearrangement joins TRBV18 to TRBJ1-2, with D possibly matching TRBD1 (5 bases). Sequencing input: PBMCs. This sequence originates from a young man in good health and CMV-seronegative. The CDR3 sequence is CASSPGTPAGGYTF. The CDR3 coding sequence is TGTGCCAGCTCACCTGGGACGCCCGCGGGGGGCTACACCTTC. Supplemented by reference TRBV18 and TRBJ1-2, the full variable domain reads NAGVMQNPRHLVRRRGQEARLRCSPMKGHSHVYWYRQLPEEGLKFMVYLQKENIIDESGMPKERFSAEFPKEGPSILRIQQVVRGDSAAYFCASSPGTPAGGYTFGSGTRLTVV.